The clone carrying this T cell receptor (beta chain) has more than one count but fewer than ten. The target antigen is unknown. TCR beta CDR3 sequences were amplified from RNA transcripts. TCR CDR3 regions were first amplified by RT-PCR with HTBI primers. TCRdb reprocessed the multiplex PCR reads with MiXCR, giving one entry per CDR3 protein. The sample lists 400,000 or so distinct CDR3 sequences; about an eighth were seen once. The CDR3 runs to 13 residues. V gave up 0 bases and J gave up 6 bases, with 9 bases separating them. Germline V gene lookup returns CDR1 MNHEY and CDR2 SVGAGI. These data come from a study of T cells in Graves' hyperthyroidism and ophthalmopathy. Study-level findings and limits: Patients with ophthalmopathy were separated from those with stable hyperthyroidism by a 13 V-J model.

The TCR was taken from a man in his fifties or sixties with Graves' ophthalmopathy. The sequencing sample was made of blood. The J gene is TRBJ2-7, the V gene TRBV6-5; tentative D call: TRBD2 (6 bases). CDR3 in amino acids: CASSYSAGLEQYF. In DNA form, the CDR3 reads TGTGCCAGCAGTTACTCGGCGGGGCTCGAGCAGTACTTC.